This T cell receptor beta chain derives from a study of blood T cell repertoires in COVID-19. Across the study: T cells, B-cell-depleted T cells, or PBMCs supplied cDNA or gDNA.

The CDR3 runs 18 residues. Germline lookup yields CDR1 KGHSH and CDR2 LQKENI. Trimming took 3 bases from V and 4 from J, leaving 24 bases between them. Here immunoSEQ multiplex PCR was the method, and the copy in TCRdb shows in-frame clones only, minus some. The table lists 300,000 or so clones, approximately 86% of them singletons. This TCR came from a woman in her thirties or forties with acute COVID-19. This chain joins TRBV18 and TRBJ1-1; weak D call: TRBD1 (5 bases). Sample: PBMCs or T cells enriched from blood (not recorded which). The CDR3 nucleotides read TGTGCCAGCTCACCTCAAGACATCCAGTGGCGGGGGATCACTGAAGCTTTCTTT. Encoded protein: CASSPQDIQWRGITEAFF.